The rows below give T cell receptor beta chains drawn from one sample of a study of beta chain features in type 1 diabetes. Sequencing used immunoSEQ multiplex PCR; TCRdb keeps in-frame clones, though not all of them. Of 500,000 to 800,000 clones in the sample, 9.5% to 15% were seen once. The specimen sequenced was naive CD4+ T cells from blood. Receptors were obtained from a man younger than 45 with type 1 diabetes. The CDR3 runs from the conserved cysteine through the conserved F or W. D genes are given only for firm matches. The size field is filled for only some rows; it gives once, few, many or a size class.

TRBJ2-1	TRBD2	few	TRBV4-3	TGCGCCAGCAGCCATGCGGGGGGGACAGACAATGAGCAGTTCTTC	CASSHAGGTDNEQFF
TRBJ1-3	.	.	TRBV13	TGTGCCAGCAGCTTGGAGTCTCGCCCCGGCTCTGGAAACACCATATATTTT	CASSLESRPGSGNTIYF
TRBJ2-7	.	.	TRBV7-2	TGTGCCAGCAGCTTCAGACGGGTTAGGAGTTACGAGCAGTACTTC	CASSFRRVRSYEQYF
TRBJ1-2	.	.	TRBV5-4	TGTGCCAGCAGCTTGGAAGTTGCCGCATCCTATGGCTACACCTTC	CASSLEVAASYGYTF
TRBJ1-5	.	.	TRBV2	TGTGCCAGCAGTGAACAGGGTAGCCAGCCCCAGCATTTT	CASSEQGSQPQHF
TRBJ2-1	.	few	TRBV27	TGTGCCAGCAGTTTATTTCCGCGGCGCTACAATGAGCAGTTCTTC	CASSLFPRRYNEQFF
TRBJ2-2	.	.	TRBV18	TGTGCCAGCTCACCAGATCTCAGCGGGGAGCTGTTTTTT	CASSPDLSGELFF
TRBJ2-5	.	.	TRBV4-2	TGTGCCAGCAGCCAAGGACCGGACACACAAGAGACCCAGTACTTC	CASSQGPDTQETQYF
TRBJ1-5	.	few	TRBV7-2	TGTGCCAGCAGCTCGGACAGACCCCAGCCCCAGCATTTT	CASSSDRPQPQHF
TRBJ1-6	.	few	TRBV28	TGTGCCAGCAGTCCGACCGGGCCTTATAATTCACCCCTCCACTTT	CASSPTGPYNSPLHF
TRBJ2-2	.	few	TRBV5-1	TGCGCCAGCAGCTTGAGGCAGAACACCGGGGAGCTGTTTTTT	CASSLRQNTGELFF
TRBJ1-2	TRBD1	few	TRBV14	TGTGCCAGCAGCTCCGGGACAGCCTATGGCTACACCTTC	CASSSGTAYGYTF
TRBJ1-3	.	.	TRBV30	TGTGCCTGGAGTAAAGTTACCTCTGGAAACACCATATATTTT	CAWSKVTSGNTIYF
TRBJ1-2	.	.	TRBV9	TGTGCCAGCAGCGCCCCTAGGACAAGGACAGATGGCTACACCTTC	CASSAPRTRTDGYTF
TRBJ2-3	.	few	TRBV6-5	TGTGCCAGCAGAAACAGGGGCACAGATACGCAGTATTTT	CASRNRGTDTQYF
TRBJ1-2	.	few	TRBV6-1	TGTGCCAGCAGTGGTTATTATTCCGGGACGGAGTATGGCTACACCTTC	CASSGYYSGTEYGYTF
TRBJ2-4	.	few	TRBV6-6	TGTGCCAGCAGTTACTCGAGTCAGGGTGCGGACATTCAGTACTTC	CASSYSSQGADIQYF
TRBJ2-2	.	few	TRBV19	TGTGCCAGTAGTCCCTCAGGGGTAGGGACCGGGGAGCTGTTTTTT	CASSPSGVGTGELFF
TRBJ2-7	TRBD1	few	TRBV5-5	TGTGCCAGCAGCCCCGGGACAGGGTTATACGAGCAGTACTTC	CASSPGTGLYEQYF
TRBJ2-7	TRBD1	.	TRBV25-1	TGTGCCAGCAGTCCAGTGACCGGGACAGTCTCCTACGAGCAGTACTTC	CASSPVTGTVSYEQYF
TRBJ2-3	.	few	TRBV2	TGTTCTTCAGCAGCTTTTTCCCCTGGGCTACAAGGAACAGATACGCAGTATTTT	CSSAAFSPGLQGTDTQYF
TRBJ2-1	TRBD2	few	TRBV5-6	TGTGCCAGCCACGGCGGGGGGACCTACAATGAGCAGTTCTTC	CASHGGGTYNEQFF
TRBJ2-7	.	few	TRBV6-5	TGTGCCAGCAGTTACTCGGGCAGGGTCTCCTACGAGCAGTACTTC	CASSYSGRVSYEQYF
TRBJ1-6	.	.	TRBV5-1	TGCGCCAGCAGCTTCCCAGGGGACAACTCACCCCTCCACTTT	CASSFPGDNSPLHF
TRBJ2-5	.	few	TRBV7-9	TGTGCCAGCAGCTTAGCGGGCAGCCAAGAGACCCAGTACTTC	CASSLAGSQETQYF
TRBJ2-1	TRBD2	.	TRBV5-1	TGCGCCAGCAGCCCGACAGCGGGGGGAATTGGTGAGCAGTTCTTC	CASSPTAGGIGEQFF
TRBJ2-5	.	few	TRBV28	TGTGCCAGCAGTTTTCATAGGCAAGAGACCCAGTACTTC	CASSFHRQETQYF
TRBJ2-7	.	few	TRBV7-2	TGTGCCAGCAGCTTCGGAGCAGGGATAGGGTTCGAGCAGTACTTC	CASSFGAGIGFEQYF
TRBJ2-5	TRBD2	few	TRBV7-2	TGTGCCAGCAGCTTACAAGCGGGGGGGCAAGAGACCCAGTACTTC	CASSLQAGGQETQYF
TRBJ2-7	TRBD1	.	TRBV29-1	TGCAGCGTTGCTGGGACAGGGGCTAACGAGCAGTACTTC	CSVAGTGANEQYF
TRBJ2-3	.	few	TRBV29-1	TGCAGCGTTGAAGGTGAAAGATCTAGCACAGATACGCAGTATTTT	CSVEGERSSTDTQYF
TRBJ2-1	.	.	TRBV4-3	TGCGCCAGCAGCCAAGACCGGACGAGGGGCTCCTACAATGAGCAGTTCTTC	CASSQDRTRGSYNEQFF
TRBJ1-4	.	few	TRBV7-2	TGTGCCAGCAGCCGCAGGGATGAGACTAATGAAAAACTGTTTTTT	CASSRRDETNEKLFF
TRBJ1-2	.	.	TRBV6-6	TGTGCCAGCAGGGGAGGACAGTATGGCTACACCTTC	CASRGGQYGYTF
TRBJ1-5	.	few	TRBV7-8	TGTGCCAGCAGCTTAAGGGAAATTAATCAGCCCCAGCATTTT	CASSLREINQPQHF
TRBJ2-1	.	few	TRBV19	TGTGCCAGTAGAGTAACAGGTTTCTTTTACAATGAGCAGTTCTTC	CASRVTGFFYNEQFF
TRBJ2-3	.	once	TRBV7-2	TGTGCCAGCAGCATCCTGGGCCGGACCCCTAGCGGCACAGATACGCAGTATTTT	CASSILGRTPSGTDTQYF
TRBJ2-5	TRBD2	few	TRBV9	TGTGCCAGCAGCGTAGGCGGGGGGGCCAGAGAGACCCAGTACTTC	CASSVGGGARETQYF
TRBJ1-5	.	.	TRBV5-4	TGTGCCAGCAGCTACCGGACTCCCTTTGGTAGCAATCAGCCCCAGCATTTT	CASSYRTPFGSNQPQHF
TRBJ2-3	TRBD1	few	TRBV6-5	TGTGCCAGCAGTCCGGGACAGGGCACAGATACGCAGTATTTT	CASSPGQGTDTQYF
TRBJ1-2	.	.	TRBV19	TGTGCCAGTACCGCGACAGGCAACTATGGCTACACCTTC	CASTATGNYGYTF
TRBJ2-1	TRBD1	few	TRBV5-1	TGCGCCAGCAGCCGACTTCAGGGGGTCAATGAGCAGTTCTTC	CASSRLQGVNEQFF
TRBJ2-3	TRBD2	few	TRBV19	TGTGCCAGTAGTACCTCCTTAGCGGGGGGCACAGATACGCAGTATTTT	CASSTSLAGGTDTQYF
TRBJ1-4	TRBD1	few	TRBV28	TGTGCCAGCAGTGCCTTTAGGGGGCCAACTAATGAAAAACTGTTTTTT	CASSAFRGPTNEKLFF
TRBJ2-1	.	few	TRBV7-2	TGTGCCAGCAGCTTAGTACACTTGAACTCCTACAATGAGCAGTTCTTC	CASSLVHLNSYNEQFF
TRBJ2-6	.	.	TRBV7-3	TGTGCCAGCAGCCGCTCCCCGGGTTCGGGGGCCAACGTCCTGACTTTC	CASSRSPGSGANVLTF
TRBJ2-2	TRBD1	once	TRBV18	TGTGCCAGCTCACAAACAATGACAGGGGGCGAGGTCACCGGGGAGCTGTTTTTT	CASSQTMTGGEVTGELFF
TRBJ2-2	.	.	TRBV6-1	TGTGCCAGCACAAGAGGGTCGGACACCGGGGAGCTGTTTTTT	CASTRGSDTGELFF
TRBJ2-2	.	few	TRBV29-1	TGCAGCGTTCCTGGGGGCAGGGAGCTGTTTTTT	CSVPGGRELFF
TRBJ2-2	.	.	TRBV5-1	TGCGCCAGCAACGCACCAGAGAACACCGGGGAGCTGTTTTTT	CASNAPENTGELFF
TRBJ1-4	.	few	TRBV5-4	TGTGCCAGCGCCATGGAACCAACTAATGAAAAACTGTTTTTT	CASAMEPTNEKLFF
TRBJ1-2	.	.	TRBV9	TGTGCCAGCAGCGTAGACCAACTTAACTATGGCTACACCTTC	CASSVDQLNYGYTF